This T cell receptor beta chain derives from a study of blood T cells in healthy people across ages. Overall study findings and caveats: Both higher diversity and more naive CD4+ cells marked long-lived donors when set against aged donors.

Combining a sample-barcoded 5' primer with a J-beta primer mix, a second PCR ran for about 6 to 11 cycles. TCRdb fed the 5' RACE reads into MiXCR, producing one record per CDR3 protein. The sample yields hundreds of thousands of distinct CDR3 sequences, around 38% seen once. Each sample used at least 6 million PBMCs. For this clonotype: Its specificity is not known.

Germline assignment: CDR1 DFQATT and CDR2 SNEGSKA (reference sequence). The CDR3 covers 12 residues. V dropped 3 bases and J dropped 4 bases, with 9 bases sitting between them. The receptor comes from a man older than 75 in good health. V and J are TRBV20-1 and TRBJ1-2; D is unclear. The sample was blood. Here the CDR3 DNA reads TGCAGTGCTAGCGGGATTCGCTATGGCTACACCTTC. It encodes CSASGIRYGYTF.